The 18 T cell receptor beta chains presented below share a single source sample, sequenced in a study of cytomegalovirus exposure and HLA in healthy donors. The study ran its PCR with 60 Vbeta and 13 Jbeta primers. Data came from immunoSEQ multiplex PCR; TCRdb stores just in-frame clones and leaves some out. This table has 250,000 to 350,000 clones, 75% to 90% appearing once. Input material: PBMCs. These receptors all come from a man aged 35-49 years in good health and CMV-seropositive.

This rearrangement joins TRBV28 to TRBJ2-5; the match to TRBD2 covers 10 bases. TRBJ2-7 matches the DNA end more closely, so the J call is doubtful. CDR3 length: 13 residues. Per the germline V gene, CDR1 is MDHEN and CDR2 is SYDVKM. Here the CDR3 reads CASSFLAGAEQYF. The CDR3 coding sequence is TGTGCCAGCAGTTTCCTAGCGGGAGCCGAGCAGTACTTC.

The rearrangement links TRBV6-1 to TRBJ2-1; 7 bases map to TRBD2. Germline loops: CDR1 MNHNS, CDR2 SASEGT. Trimming removed 3 bases from V and 4 bases from J; junction bases left unmatched: 9. The CDR3 sequence is 16 residues long. The CDR3 DNA reads TGTGCCAGCAGTGACCTGGGGGGGAACCTATACAATGAGCAGTTCTTC. Its protein is CASSDLGGNLYNEQFF.

This clone turned up a few times. The gene calls are TRBV5-4 and TRBJ1-3, with D uncertain. In germline, CDR1 is SGHNT, CDR2 YYREEE (reference sequence). CDR3 length: 15 residues. The V end lost 0 bases, the J end lost 0 bases, and 7 bases lay between the germline ends. In DNA, the CDR3 is TGTGCCAGCAGCTTGGACAGACCCTCTGGAAACACCATATATTTT. Translating it yields CASSLDRPSGNTIYF.

This chain connects TRBV5-1 to TRBJ2-3; D is ambiguous. Trimming removed 4 bases at V and 0 bases at J, with 9 bases between. Germline CDR1 SGHRS, CDR2 YFSETQ. The CDR3 runs to 14 residues. The CDR3 DNA is TGCGCCAGCAGCCCGCCGACTAGCACAGATACGCAGTATTTT. Amino acid sequence: CASSPPTSTDTQYF. The full variable domain, completed using reference TRBV5-1 and TRBJ2-3, is KAGVTQTPRYLIKTRGQQVTLSCSPISGHRSVSWYQQTPGQGLQFLFEYFSETQRNKGNFPGRFSGRQFSNSRSEMNVSTLELGDSALYLCASSPPTSTDTQYFGPGTRLTVL.

The rearrangement uses TRBV11-2 and TRBJ2-1; no reliable D call. CDR1 SGHAT and CDR2 FQNNGV come from the germline V gene. CDR3 length equals 14 residues. V was cut by 6 bases and J by 5 bases, with 14 bases left in between. The CDR3 loop reads CASSNLLGHNEQFF. The CDR3 DNA follows: TGTGCCAGCAGTAACCTCCTTGGGCACAATGAGCAGTTCTTC. Based on the CDR3 plus reference TRBV11-2 and TRBJ2-1, the full variable domain is EAGVAQSPRYKIIEKRQSVAFWCNPISGHATLYWYQQILGQGPKLLIQFQNNGVVDDSQLPKDRFSAERLKGVDSTLKIQPAKLEDSAVYLCASSNLLGHNEQFFGPGTRLTVL.

The V and J genes are TRBV18 and TRBJ2-3; TRBD2 aligns across 9 bases. Germline V lookup: CDR1 KGHSH, CDR2 LQKENI. This CDR3 is built from 14 residues. V shed 8 bases and J 3 bases; nucleotides not matched to a gene: 6. CDR3 residues: CASRPSGRTDTQYF. The CDR3 coding sequence is TGTGCCAGCCGCCCCAGCGGGAGGACAGATACGCAGTATTTT. The complete variable domain, with remaining parts taken from reference TRBV18 and TRBJ2-3, reads NAGVMQNPRHLVRRRGQEARLRCSPMKGHSHVYWYRQLPEEGLKFMVYLQKENIIDESGMPKERFSAEFPKEGPSILRIQQVVRGDSAAYFCASRPSGRTDTQYFGPGTRLTVL.

The V and J genes are TRBV5-4 and TRBJ2-5; tentatively, D is TRBD1 (6 bases). Per the germline V gene, CDR1 is SGHNT and CDR2 is YYREEE (reference sequence). There are 14 residues in the CDR3. Trimming cost V 4 bases and J 1 base, with 11 bases left between them. The CDR3 spells CASSHPDSQETQYF. The CDR3 DNA is TGTGCCAGCAGCCACCCGGACAGCCAAGAGACCCAGTACTTC.

The chain recombines TRBV18 with TRBJ2-7; 7 bases line up with TRBD1. J gave up 3 bases and V 3 bases, and 8 bases lay outside the gene matches. Germline V gives CDR1 KGHSH, CDR2 LQKENI. The CDR3 is 15 residues long. CDR3 sequence: CASSPTGQNFYEQYF. CDR3 in DNA: TGTGCCAGCTCACCGACGGGACAGAACTTCTACGAGCAGTACTTC.

The V gene is TRBV4-1, the J gene TRBJ2-1; 7 nucleotides align to TRBD1. In germline, CDR1 is MGHRA, CDR2 YSYEKL. V gave up 4 bases and J gave up 8 bases; unmatched junction bases: 14. The CDR3 is 16 residues long. The CDR3 spells CASSPTTQGRRDEQFF. DNA for the CDR3: TGCGCCAGCAGCCCCACGACACAGGGGCGAAGAGATGAGCAGTTCTTC.

This chain joins TRBV2 and TRBJ1-6, with 10 bases matching TRBD1. The CDR3 sequence is 16 residues long. Germline V lookup: CDR1 SNHLY, CDR2 FYNNEI. Trimming cost V 6 bases and J 3 bases; bases outside gene matches: 5. For the CDR3, the DNA is TGTGCCAGCAGGGACAGGGGGTTGAACTATAATTCACCCCTCCACTTT. Its protein product is CASRDRGLNYNSPLHF. Full variable domain (outside the CDR3, taken from reference TRBV2 and TRBJ1-6): EPEVTQTPSHQVTQMGQEVILRCVPISNHLYFYWYRQILGQKVEFLVSFYNNEISEKSEIFDDQFSVERPDGSNFTLKIRSTKLEDSAMYFCASRDRGLNYNSPLHFGNGTRLTVT.

The rearrangement joins TRBV21-1 to TRBJ2-6; the D call of TRBD2 is as the table states it, not checked on the DNA. TRBV21-1 is reported as a pseudogene. The CDR3 is 17 amino acids. The DNA of the CDR3 is TGTGCCAGCAGGTCGCGGGTAGCGGGGTCTGGGGCCAACGTCCTGACTTTC. This encodes CASRSRVAGSGANVLTF.

This clone was counted between two and nine times. This rearrangement joins TRBV4-2 to TRBJ2-7; 9 bases fit TRBD1. CDR1 and CDR2 (germline): LGHNA, YNFKEQ. V was clipped by 4 bases and J by 2 bases; unmatched bases: 12. This CDR3 has 17 residues. DNA for the CDR3: TGTGCCAGCAGCCTTTGGGGGGGGACAGGGACCACCTACGAGCAGTACTTC. This gives the protein CASSLWGGTGTTYEQYF.

This clone was seen a single time. This chain joins TRBV19 and TRBJ2-1; D perhaps matches TRBD2 (6 bases). The CDR3 has 16 amino acids. The germline gives CDR1 LNHDA, CDR2 SQIVND (reference sequence). The V end lost 3 bases, the J end lost 2 bases, and 14 bases lay between the germline ends. Here the CDR3 DNA reads TGTGCCAGTAGTATCTCCGGGAGAAGGACCTACAATGAGCAGTTCTTC. Its protein product is CASSISGRRTYNEQFF.

The chain couples TRBV11-3 to TRBJ2-1, with a weak D call TRBD2 (6 bases). The CDR3 consists of 15 residues. Trimming removed 5 bases from V and 4 bases from J, with 15 bases in between. Looked up from germline, CDR1 is SGHNT and CDR2 is YENEEA. The CDR3 DNA is TGTGCCAGCAGCCCTGGTGGACTACCGTACAATGAGCAGTTCTTC. Its translation: CASSPGGLPYNEQFF.

The chain employs TRBV7-2 and TRBJ2-3; 7 nucleotides match TRBD2. This CDR3 has 16 amino acids. Trimming at V came to 0 bases and at J to 0 bases, leaving 3 bases not matched to a gene. Germline CDR1 reads SGHTA; CDR2 reads FQGNSA. CDR3 bases: TGTGCCAGCAGCTTAGCTAGCGGGTCTAGCACAGATACGCAGTATTTT. It specifies CASSLASGSSTDTQYF.

Written as DNA, the CDR3 is TGTGCCAGCAGTTGGCGATCTCGAGGAAATGAGCAGTTCTTC. This translates into CASSWRSRGNEQFF. The chain uses TRBV2 and TRBJ2-1, with D unclear. Trimming left V 5 bases short and J 7 bases short, with 15 bases between. This CDR3 is 14 amino acids long. The germline CDR1 and CDR2 sequences are SNHLY and FYNNEI. Full variable domain (missing parts from reference TRBV2 and TRBJ2-1): EPEVTQTPSHQVTQMGQEVILRCVPISNHLYFYWYRQILGQKVEFLVSFYNNEISEKSEIFDDQFSVERPDGSNFTLKIRSTKLEDSAMYFCASSWRSRGNEQFFGPGTRLTVL.

CDR3 DNA sequence: TGTGCCAGCAGCCCCACGGGCGGGGGCGCGTACGAGCAGTACTTC. Encoded protein: CASSPTGGGAYEQYF. This chain connects TRBV7-2 to TRBJ2-7, with D possibly TRBD2 on 7 matching bases. Looked up from germline, CDR1 is SGHTA and CDR2 is FQGNSA. The length of the CDR3 is 15 residues. V was clipped by 5 bases and J by 4 bases, with 18 bases between them. The full variable domain, rest sourced from reference TRBV7-2 and TRBJ2-7, is GAGVSQSPSNKVTEKGKDVELRCDPISGHTALYWYRQSLGQGLEFLIYFQGNSAPDKSGLPSDRFSAERTGGSVSTLTIQRTQQEDSAVYLCASSPTGGGAYEQYFGPGTRLTVT.

The rearrangement links TRBV18 to TRBJ1-5; D is unclear. The V and J ends lost 3 bases and 2 bases respectively, with 5 bases between them. CDR1 and CDR2 (germline): KGHSH, LQKENI. The CDR3 contains 13 residues. Here the CDR3 reads CASSPVGNQPQHF. In DNA, the CDR3 is TGTGCCAGCTCACCCGTTGGCAATCAGCCCCAGCATTTT.